The subject of this entry is one TCR beta chain. Its cognate antigen is unknown. Germline V lookup: CDR1 MNHNS, CDR2 SASEGT. V shed 5 bases, J shed 4 bases, and the junction held 6 bases outside the gene matches. The CDR3 loop spans 14 amino acids. Study processing details: Using the CDR3 differences seen across clinicopathological groups, the authors built a distant-metastasis classifier for papillary thyroid cancer, which was meant to discriminate distant-metastatic patients. TCRdb re-processed the PCR reads through MiXCR. The V and J calls and clone size come from TCRdb's table, not from the authors' own analysis. Of around 30,000 clones in the sample, about a tenth were seen once. Thyroid surgery took place with no prior treatment in any patient. The sample comes from a study of metastatic and nonmetastatic thyroid tumors. Study at large: For malignant and benign thyroid patients, tumor or nodule tissue and blood were the sources whose repertoires were compared. Points from the study as a whole: The study reportedly found significantly higher TCR beta diversity in malignant thyroid tumors than benign nodules, in blood and tumor.

The chain is built from TRBV6-1 and TRBJ2-7; 9 bases agree with TRBD2. The sample consisted of blood. The clonotype originates from a female donor with papillary thyroid cancer or a benign thyroid nodule (not recorded which). Some clones in this sample may be carry-over from other donors' samples. The CDR3 coding sequence is TGTGCCAGCAGTCTAGCGGGGTCCGGTTACGAGCAGTACTTC. This sequence encodes CASSLAGSGYEQYF.